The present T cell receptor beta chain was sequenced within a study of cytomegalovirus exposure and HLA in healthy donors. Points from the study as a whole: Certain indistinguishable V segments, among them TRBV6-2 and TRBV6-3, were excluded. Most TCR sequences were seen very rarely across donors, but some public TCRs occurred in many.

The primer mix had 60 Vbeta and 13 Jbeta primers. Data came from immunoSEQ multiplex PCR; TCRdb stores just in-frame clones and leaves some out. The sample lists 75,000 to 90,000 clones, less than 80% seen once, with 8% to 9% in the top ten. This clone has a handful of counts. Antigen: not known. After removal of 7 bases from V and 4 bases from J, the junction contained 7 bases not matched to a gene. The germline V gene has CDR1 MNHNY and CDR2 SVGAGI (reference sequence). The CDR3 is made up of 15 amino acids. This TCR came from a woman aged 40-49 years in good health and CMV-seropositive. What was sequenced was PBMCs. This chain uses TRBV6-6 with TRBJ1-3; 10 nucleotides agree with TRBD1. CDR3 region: CASKGQGRRGNTIYF. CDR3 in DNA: TGTGCCAGCAAGGGACAGGGGAGGAGAGGAAACACCATATATTTT.